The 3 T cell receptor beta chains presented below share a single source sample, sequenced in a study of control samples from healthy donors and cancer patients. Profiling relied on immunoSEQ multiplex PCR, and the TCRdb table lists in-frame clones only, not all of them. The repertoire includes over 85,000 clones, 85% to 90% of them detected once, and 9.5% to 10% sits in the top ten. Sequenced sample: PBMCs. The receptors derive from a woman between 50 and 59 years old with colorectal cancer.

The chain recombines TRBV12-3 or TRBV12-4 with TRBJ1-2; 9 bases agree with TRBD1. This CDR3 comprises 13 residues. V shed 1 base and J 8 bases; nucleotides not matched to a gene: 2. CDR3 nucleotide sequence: TGTGCCAGCAGTTTAGACAGGGGGCGAGGCTACACCTTC. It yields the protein CASSLDRGRGYTF.

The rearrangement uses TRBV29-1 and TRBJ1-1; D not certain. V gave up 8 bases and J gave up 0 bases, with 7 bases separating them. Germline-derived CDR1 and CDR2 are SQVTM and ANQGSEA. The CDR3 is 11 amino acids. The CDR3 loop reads CSLRMNTEAFF. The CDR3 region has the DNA TGCAGCCTCCGGATGAACACTGAAGCTTTCTTT.

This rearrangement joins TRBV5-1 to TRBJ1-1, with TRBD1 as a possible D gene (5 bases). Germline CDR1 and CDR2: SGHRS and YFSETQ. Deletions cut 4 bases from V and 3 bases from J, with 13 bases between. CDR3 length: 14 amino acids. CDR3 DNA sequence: TGCGCCAGCAGCCCTTCGGGACGGTACACTGAAGCTTTCTTT. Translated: CASSPSGRYTEAFF.